This is a list of T cell receptor beta chains from one sample in a study of cytomegalovirus exposure and HLA in healthy donors. The data were produced by immunoSEQ multiplex PCR, yet TCRdb's version contains in-frame clones alone and is incomplete. The sample records around 140,000 clones, roughly 74% being singletons. Sequences were obtained from PBMCs. These receptors were obtained from a young woman in good health and CMV-seropositive. Both conserved end residues are part of each CDR3. The order of the fields is D gene, clone size, J gene, V gene, CDR3 DNA, CDR3 protein. The D gene is left open where the match is weak. For some rows the clone size is stated as once, few or many, or as a class when expanded; others skip it.

d_call: TRBD1
clone_size: .
j_call: TRBJ2-7
v_call: TRBV13
cdr3_nt: TGTGCCAGCAGCCGCCGGGACAGGGTCCACGAGCAGTACTTC
cdr3_aa: CASSRRDRVHEQYF

d_call: TRBD1
clone_size: .
j_call: TRBJ2-5
v_call: TRBV6-4
cdr3_nt: TGTGCCAGCATACCCGGGACAGGGGAGACTGAGACCCAGTACTTC
cdr3_aa: CASIPGTGETETQYF

d_call: .
clone_size: .
j_call: TRBJ1-3
v_call: TRBV5-1
cdr3_nt: TGCGCCAGCAGCTTGGGTTGGGAGGGCTCGGCTGGAAACACCATATATTTT
cdr3_aa: CASSLGWEGSAGNTIYF

d_call: TRBD1
clone_size: .
j_call: TRBJ1-6
v_call: TRBV27
cdr3_nt: TGTGCCAGCAGTCACATGACAGGGAACAGCTATAATTCACCCCTCCACTTT
cdr3_aa: CASSHMTGNSYNSPLHF

d_call: TRBD1
clone_size: .
j_call: TRBJ1-6
v_call: TRBV14
cdr3_nt: TGTGCCAGCAGCTTCCGGACAGGGAATTCACCCCTCCACTTT
cdr3_aa: CASSFRTGNSPLHF

d_call: .
clone_size: .
j_call: TRBJ1-2
v_call: TRBV28
cdr3_nt: TGTGCCAGCAGTTTTGGACAGCGTAACTATGGCTACACCTTC
cdr3_aa: CASSFGQRNYGYTF

d_call: .
clone_size: .
j_call: TRBJ2-2
v_call: TRBV28
cdr3_nt: TGTGCCAGCAGTTTCCCGGGTCGCGACGGGGAGCTGTTTTTT
cdr3_aa: CASSFPGRDGELFF

d_call: TRBD1
clone_size: .
j_call: TRBJ1-1
v_call: TRBV6-5
cdr3_nt: TGTGCCAGCAGTTACTCGGACAGGGGGCCGGCTGAAGCTTTCTTT
cdr3_aa: CASSYSDRGPAEAFF

d_call: TRBD1
clone_size: .
j_call: TRBJ2-3
v_call: TRBV23-1
cdr3_nt: TGCGCCAGCAGTCAATCGGGCAGGGGGCTAAGCACAGATACGCAGTATTTT
cdr3_aa: CASSQSGRGLSTDTQYF

d_call: .
clone_size: .
j_call: TRBJ2-2
v_call: TRBV30
cdr3_nt: TGTGCCTGGACAGGGGTGAACACCGGGGAGCTGTTTTTT
cdr3_aa: CAWTGVNTGELFF

d_call: .
clone_size: .
j_call: TRBJ2-3
v_call: TRBV19
cdr3_nt: TGTGCCAGTAGTATTGGAGGCCTAGATCTCCCAGATACGCAGTATTTT
cdr3_aa: CASSIGGLDLPDTQYF

d_call: TRBD1
clone_size: few
j_call: TRBJ1-1
v_call: TRBV5-6
cdr3_nt: TGTGCCAGCAGACTGGGACAGATGAACACTGAAGCTTTCTTT
cdr3_aa: CASRLGQMNTEAFF

d_call: .
clone_size: .
j_call: TRBJ2-2
v_call: TRBV9
cdr3_nt: TGTGCCAGCAGCTACATAACCGGGGAGCTGTTTTTT
cdr3_aa: CASSYITGELFF

d_call: .
clone_size: once
j_call: TRBJ1-2
v_call: TRBV9
cdr3_nt: TGTGCCAGCAGCGTAGCGATGGGCCATGGCTACACCTTC
cdr3_aa: CASSVAMGHGYTF

d_call: .
clone_size: .
j_call: TRBJ1-5
v_call: TRBV15
cdr3_nt: TGTGCCACCAGCAGGGAGGGTGGGCAGGGCTATCAGCCCCAGCATTTT
cdr3_aa: CATSREGGQGYQPQHF